This T cell receptor (beta chain) was profiled in a study of glioma-infiltrating T cells after dendritic cell vaccination. The repertoire was sequenced with immunoSEQ multiplex PCR; TCRdb's copy has only in-frame clones and lacks some. The table records about 90,000 clones, less than 90% of them present only once. The time point: after dendritic cell vaccination, including at tumor progression/relapse. This CDR3 region has 14 residues. The V end was cut by 3 bases, the J end by 4 bases, with 9 bases between. Per the germline V gene, CDR1 is MRHNA and CDR2 is SNTAGT. Sequences were derived from blood, sampled after dendritic cell vaccination. This chain connects TRBV6-4 to TRBJ2-2; tentative D call: TRBD2 (6 bases). This receptor was identified in a human donor with glioblastoma. This CDR3 reads CASSDPRGTGELFF. CDR3 coding DNA: TGTGCCAGCAGTGATCCGCGGGGCACCGGGGAGCTGTTTTTT.